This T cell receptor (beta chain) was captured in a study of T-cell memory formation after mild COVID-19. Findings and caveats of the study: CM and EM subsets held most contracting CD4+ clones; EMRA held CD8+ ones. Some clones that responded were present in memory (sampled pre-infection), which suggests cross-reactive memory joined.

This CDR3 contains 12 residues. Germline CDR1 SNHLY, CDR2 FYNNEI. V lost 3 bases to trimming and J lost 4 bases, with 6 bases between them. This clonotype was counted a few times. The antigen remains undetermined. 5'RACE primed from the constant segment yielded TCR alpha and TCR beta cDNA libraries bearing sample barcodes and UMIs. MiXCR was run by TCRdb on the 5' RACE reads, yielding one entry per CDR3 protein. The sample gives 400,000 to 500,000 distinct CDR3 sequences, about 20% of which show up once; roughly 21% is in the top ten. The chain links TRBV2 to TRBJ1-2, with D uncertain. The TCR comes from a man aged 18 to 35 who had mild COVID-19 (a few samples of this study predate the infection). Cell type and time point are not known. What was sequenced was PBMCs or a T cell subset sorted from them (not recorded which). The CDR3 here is CASSDASYGYTF. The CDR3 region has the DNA TGTGCCAGCAGTGATGCCAGCTATGGCTACACCTTC. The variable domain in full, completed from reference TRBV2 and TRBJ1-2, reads EPEVTQTPSHQVTQMGQEVILRCVPISNHLYFYWYRQILGQKVEFLVSFYNNEISEKSEIFDDQFSVERPDGSNFTLKIRSTKLEDSAMYFCASSDASYGYTFGSGTRLTVV.